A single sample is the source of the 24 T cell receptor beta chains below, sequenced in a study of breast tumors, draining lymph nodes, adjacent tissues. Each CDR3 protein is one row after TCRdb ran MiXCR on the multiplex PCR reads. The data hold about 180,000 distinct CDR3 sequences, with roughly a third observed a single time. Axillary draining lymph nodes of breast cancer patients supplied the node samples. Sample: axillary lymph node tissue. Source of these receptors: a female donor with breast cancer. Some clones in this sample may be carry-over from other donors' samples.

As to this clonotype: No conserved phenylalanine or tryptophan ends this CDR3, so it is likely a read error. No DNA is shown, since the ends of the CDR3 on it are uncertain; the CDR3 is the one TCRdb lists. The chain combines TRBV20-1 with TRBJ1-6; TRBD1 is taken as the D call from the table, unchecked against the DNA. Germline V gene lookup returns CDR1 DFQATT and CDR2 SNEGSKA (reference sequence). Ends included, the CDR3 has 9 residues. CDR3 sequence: CSARDRSPA.

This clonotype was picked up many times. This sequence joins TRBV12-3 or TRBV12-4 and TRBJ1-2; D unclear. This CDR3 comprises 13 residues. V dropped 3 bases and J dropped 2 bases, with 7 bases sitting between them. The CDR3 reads CASSFTQNYGYTF. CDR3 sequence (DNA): TGTGCCAGCAGTTTTACACAGAACTATGGCTACACCTTC.

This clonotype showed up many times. The CDR3 region has the DNA TGTGCCAGCAGCGTAGTTAGTAACAATGAGCAGTTCTTC. It is translated as CASSVVSNNEQFF. The rearrangement uses TRBV9 and TRBJ2-1; no clear D. Trimming removed 0 bases at V and 5 bases at J, with 6 bases between. CDR1 is SGDLS and CDR2 is YYNGEE in the germline V gene. The CDR3 consists of 13 residues. Drawing the rest from reference TRBV9 and TRBJ2-1, the complete variable domain is DSGVTQTPKHLITATGQRVTLRCSPRSGDLSVYWYQQSLDQGLQFLIQYYNGEERAKGNILERFSAQQFPDLHSELNLSSLELGDSALYFCASSVVSNNEQFFGPGTRLTVL.

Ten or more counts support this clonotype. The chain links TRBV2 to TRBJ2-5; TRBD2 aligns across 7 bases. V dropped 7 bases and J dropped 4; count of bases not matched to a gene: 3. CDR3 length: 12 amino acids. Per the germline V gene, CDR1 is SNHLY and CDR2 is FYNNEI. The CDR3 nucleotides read TGTGCCAGCATGGGGGGGTCAGAGACCCAGTACTTC. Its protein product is CASMGGSETQYF.

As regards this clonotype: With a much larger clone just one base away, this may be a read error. The chain's CDR3 is CASGLVRNQPQHF. The CDR3 region has the DNA TGTGCCAGCGGTTTAGTACGAAATCAGCCCCAGCATTTT. V usage is TRBV12-3 or TRBV12-4 and J usage is TRBJ1-5, with D unclear. This CDR3 spans 13 amino acids.

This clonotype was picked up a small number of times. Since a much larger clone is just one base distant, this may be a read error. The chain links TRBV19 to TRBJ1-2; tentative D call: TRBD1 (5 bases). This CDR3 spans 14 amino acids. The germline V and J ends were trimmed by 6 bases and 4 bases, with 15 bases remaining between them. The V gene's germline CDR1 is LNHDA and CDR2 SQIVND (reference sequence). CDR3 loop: CASSIAGLGYGYTF. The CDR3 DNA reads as TGTGCCAGTAGCATCGCGGGGCTCGGCTATGGCTACACCTTC.

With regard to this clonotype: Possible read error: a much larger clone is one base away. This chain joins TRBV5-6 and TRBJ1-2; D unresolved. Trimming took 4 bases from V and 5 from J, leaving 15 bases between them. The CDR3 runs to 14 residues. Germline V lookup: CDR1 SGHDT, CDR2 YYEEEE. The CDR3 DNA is TGTGCCAGCAGCCTGGGTGTTAAACGGTATGGCTACACCTTC. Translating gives CASSLGVKRYGYTF.

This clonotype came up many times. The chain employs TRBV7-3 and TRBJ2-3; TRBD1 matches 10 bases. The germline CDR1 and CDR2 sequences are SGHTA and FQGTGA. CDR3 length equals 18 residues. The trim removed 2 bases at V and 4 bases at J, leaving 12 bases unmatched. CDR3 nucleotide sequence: TGTGCCAGCAGCTTAGTACGGAGGTGGGGGACAGGGGCAGATACGCAGTATTTT. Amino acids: CASSLVRRWGTGADTQYF.

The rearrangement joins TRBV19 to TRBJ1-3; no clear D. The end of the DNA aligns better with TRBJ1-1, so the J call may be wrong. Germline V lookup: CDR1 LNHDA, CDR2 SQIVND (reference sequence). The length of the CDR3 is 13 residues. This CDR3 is CASSIGANTEAFF. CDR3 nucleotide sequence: TGTGCCAGTAGTATTGGCGCGAACACTGAAGCTTTCTTT.

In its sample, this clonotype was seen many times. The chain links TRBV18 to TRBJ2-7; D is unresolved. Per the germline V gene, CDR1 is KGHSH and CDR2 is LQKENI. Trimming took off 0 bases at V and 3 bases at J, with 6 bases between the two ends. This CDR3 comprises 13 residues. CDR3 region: CASSPPMGYEQYF. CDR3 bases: TGTGCCAGCTCACCACCTATGGGCTACGAGCAGTACTTC. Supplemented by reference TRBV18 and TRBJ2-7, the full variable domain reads NAGVMQNPRHLVRRRGQEARLRCSPMKGHSHVYWYRQLPEEGLKFMVYLQKENIIDESGMPKERFSAEFPKEGPSILRIQQVVRGDSAAYFCASSPPMGYEQYFGPGTRLTVT.

This CDR3 is CASSLQGSEQFF. The CDR3 nucleotides are TGTGCCAGCAGCTTACAGGGGTCTGAGCAGTTCTTC. This chain connects TRBV5-6 to TRBJ2-1; 7 nucleotides match TRBD1. J lost 9 bases, V lost 2 bases, and 2 bases had no gene match. CDR3 length: 12 amino acids. Germline V gives CDR1 SGHDT, CDR2 YYEEEE.

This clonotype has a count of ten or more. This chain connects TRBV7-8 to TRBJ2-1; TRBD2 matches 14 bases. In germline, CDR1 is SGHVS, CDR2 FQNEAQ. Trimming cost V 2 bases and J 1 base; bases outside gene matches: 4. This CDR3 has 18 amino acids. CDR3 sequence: CASSLTGTSGSSYNEQFF. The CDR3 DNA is TGTGCCAGCAGCTTAACCGGGACTAGCGGGAGTTCCTACAATGAGCAGTTCTTC.

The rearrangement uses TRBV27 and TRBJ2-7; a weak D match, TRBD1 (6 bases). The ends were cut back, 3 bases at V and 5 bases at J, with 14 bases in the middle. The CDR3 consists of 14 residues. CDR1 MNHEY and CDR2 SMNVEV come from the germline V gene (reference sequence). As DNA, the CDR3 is TGTGCCAGCAGTTTGTACAGGGTGGGGAACGAGCAGTACTTC. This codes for CASSLYRVGNEQYF.

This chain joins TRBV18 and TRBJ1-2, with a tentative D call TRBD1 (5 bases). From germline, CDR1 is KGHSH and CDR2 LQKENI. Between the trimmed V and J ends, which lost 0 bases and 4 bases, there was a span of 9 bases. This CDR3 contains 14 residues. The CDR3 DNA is TGTGCCAGCTCACCACCGTCAGGGACCTATGGCTACACCTTC. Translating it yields CASSPPSGTYGYTF.

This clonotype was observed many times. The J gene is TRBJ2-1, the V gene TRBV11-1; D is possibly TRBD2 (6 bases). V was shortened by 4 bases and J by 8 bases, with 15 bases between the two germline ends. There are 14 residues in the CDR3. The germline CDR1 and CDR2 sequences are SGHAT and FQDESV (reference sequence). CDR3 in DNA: TGTGCCAGCAGCTCCCAGGGACTTCCGCATGAGCAGTTCTTC. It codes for CASSSQGLPHEQFF. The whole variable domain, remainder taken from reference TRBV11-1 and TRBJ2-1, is EAEVAQSPRYKITEKSQAVAFWCDPISGHATLYWYRQILGQGPELLVQFQDESVVDDSQLPKDRFSAERLKGVDSTLKIQPAELGDSAMYLCASSSQGLPHEQFFGPGTRLTVL.

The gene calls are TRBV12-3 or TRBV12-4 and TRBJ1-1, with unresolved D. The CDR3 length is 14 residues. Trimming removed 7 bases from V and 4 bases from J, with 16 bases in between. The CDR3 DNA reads TGTGCCAGCACCTGGTGGGCGGCCAGCACTGAAGCTTTCTTT. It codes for CASTWWAASTEAFF.

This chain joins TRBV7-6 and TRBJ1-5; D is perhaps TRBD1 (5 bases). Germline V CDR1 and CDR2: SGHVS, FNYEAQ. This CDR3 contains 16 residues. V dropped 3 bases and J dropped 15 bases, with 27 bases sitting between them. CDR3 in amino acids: CASSLTSGWVYCLWHF. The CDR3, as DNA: TGTGCCAGCAGCTTGACGTCAGGGTGGGTATATTGTTTGTGGCATTTT.

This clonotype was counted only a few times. CDR3: CASSQKAGLAGGYSYNEQFF. The CDR3 coding sequence is TGTGCCAGCAGCCAAAAGGCGGGACTAGCGGGAGGATACTCCTACAATGAGCAGTTCTTC. V is TRBV7-2 and J is TRBJ2-1; 15 nucleotides agree with TRBD2. The CDR3 extends over 20 amino acids. The V segment lost 5 bases and the J segment 0 bases; nucleotides outside the gene matches: 11. Germline-derived CDR1 and CDR2 are SGHTA and FQGNSA.

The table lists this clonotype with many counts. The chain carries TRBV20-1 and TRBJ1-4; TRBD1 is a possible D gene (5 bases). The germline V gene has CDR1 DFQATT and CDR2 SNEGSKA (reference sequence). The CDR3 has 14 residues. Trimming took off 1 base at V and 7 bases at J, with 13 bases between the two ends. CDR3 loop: CSARVTGRSEKLFF. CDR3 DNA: TGCAGTGCTAGAGTAACAGGAAGGAGTGAAAAACTGTTTTTT.

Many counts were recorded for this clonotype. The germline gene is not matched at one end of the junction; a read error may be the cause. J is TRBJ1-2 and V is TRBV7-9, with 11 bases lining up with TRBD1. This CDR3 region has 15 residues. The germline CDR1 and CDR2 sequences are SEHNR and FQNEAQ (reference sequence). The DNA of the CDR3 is TGTGCCAGCAGCCAGGCGGACAGGGGGCTCTATGGCTACCCCTTC. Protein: CASSQADRGLYGYPF.

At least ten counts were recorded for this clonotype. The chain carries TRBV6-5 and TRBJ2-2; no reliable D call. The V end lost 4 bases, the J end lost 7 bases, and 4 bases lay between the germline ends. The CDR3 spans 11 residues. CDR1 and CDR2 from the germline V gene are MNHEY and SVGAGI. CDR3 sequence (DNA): TGTGCCAGCAGTTGGGGCGGGGAGCTGTTTTTT. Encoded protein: CASSWGGELFF.

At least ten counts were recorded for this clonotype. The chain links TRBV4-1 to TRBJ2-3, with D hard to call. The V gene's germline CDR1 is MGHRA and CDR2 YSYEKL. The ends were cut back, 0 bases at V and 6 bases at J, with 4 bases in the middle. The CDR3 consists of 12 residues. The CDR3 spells CASSQEWDTQYF. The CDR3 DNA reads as TGCGCCAGCAGCCAAGAGTGGGATACGCAGTATTTT.

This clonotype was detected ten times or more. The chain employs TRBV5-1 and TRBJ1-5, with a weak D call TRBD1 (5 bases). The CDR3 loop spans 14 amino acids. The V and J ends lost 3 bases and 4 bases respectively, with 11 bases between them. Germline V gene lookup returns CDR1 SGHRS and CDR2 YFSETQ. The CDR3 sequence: CASSSGGGNQPQHF. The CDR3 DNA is TGCGCCAGCAGCTCCGGCGGGGGGAATCAGCCCCAGCATTTT.

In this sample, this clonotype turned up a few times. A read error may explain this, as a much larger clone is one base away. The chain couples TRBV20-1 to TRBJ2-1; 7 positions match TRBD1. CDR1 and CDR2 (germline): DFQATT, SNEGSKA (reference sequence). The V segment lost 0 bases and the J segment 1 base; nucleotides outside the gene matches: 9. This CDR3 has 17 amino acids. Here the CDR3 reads CSAREGDSEASYNEQFF. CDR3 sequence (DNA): TGCAGTGCTAGAGAGGGGGACAGTGAGGCGTCCTACAATGAGCAGTTCTTC.